Listed here are 20 T cell receptor beta chains from one sample, sequenced in a study of T cell responses to AZD1222 COVID-19 vaccine. Profiling relied on immunoSEQ multiplex PCR, and the TCRdb table lists in-frame clones only, not all of them. The repertoire has around 110,000 clones, about 92% of them found once; the top ten carry about 3%. This specimen was peripheral blood, taken on day 0 of AZD1222 vaccination. The origin of the receptors is an adult in good health.

The J gene is TRBJ2-2, the V gene TRBV29-1; D may be TRBD2 (6 bases). V was cut by 6 bases and J by 2 bases, with 13 bases left in between. CDR3 size: 14 residues. CDR1 is SQVTM and CDR2 is ANQGSEA in the germline V gene. The CDR3 DNA reads TGCAGCGTAGTTCTAGCGAGCAACACCGGGGAGCTGTTTTTT. It specifies CSVVLASNTGELFF.

V gene TRBV28 combines with J gene TRBJ2-3; D remains unclear. Germline V CDR1 and CDR2: MDHEN, SYDVKM. CDR3 length: 14 residues. V gave up 5 bases and J gave up 5 bases, with 14 bases separating them. The CDR3 nucleotides are TGTGCCAGCAGTCCCGGCCCTAAGCGAGATACGCAGTATTTT. This translates into CASSPGPKRDTQYF.

The V gene is TRBV20-1, the J gene TRBJ2-1; D is uncertain. The length of the CDR3 is 10 residues. Per germline, CDR1 DFQATT and CDR2 SNEGSKA (reference sequence). The V and J ends lost 0 bases and 10 bases respectively, with 4 bases between them. CDR3 nucleotide sequence: TGCAGTGCTAGAGAAAGAGAGCAGTTCTTC. Protein: CSAREREQFF.

This clone was counted once. This chain links TRBV5-1 with TRBJ2-1; D tentatively reads TRBD1 or TRBD2 (5 bases each). This CDR3 spans 13 amino acids. Per the germline V gene, CDR1 is SGHRS and CDR2 is YFSETQ. Deletions cut 0 bases from V and 7 bases from J, with 8 bases between. As DNA, the CDR3 is TGCGCCAGCAGCTTGGGTTGGGGGAATGAGCAGTTCTTC. Its protein is CASSLGWGNEQFF.

CDR3 amino acids: CASRSTALFQETQYF. The CDR3 region has the DNA TGTGCCAGCAGAAGTACAGCACTCTTCCAAGAGACCCAGTACTTC. The chain carries TRBV27 and TRBJ2-5; D is undetermined. The CDR3 totals 15 residues. Trimming shortened V by 6 bases and J by 1 base, and 15 bases separated the two germline ends. The germline gives CDR1 MNHEY, CDR2 SMNVEV (reference sequence).

The sample holds one count of this clone. V and J are TRBV2 and TRBJ1-2; D possibly corresponds to TRBD1 (5 bases). Germline values: CDR1 SNHLY, CDR2 FYNNEI. The CDR3 spans 13 residues. V was clipped by 4 bases and J by 4 bases, with 10 bases between them. The CDR3 coding sequence is TGTGCCAGCAGTGTGGCAGGGCTCTATGGCTACACCTTC. It codes for CASSVAGLYGYTF. The variable domain in full, with the rest retrieved from reference TRBV2 and TRBJ1-2, is EPEVTQTPSHQVTQMGQEVILRCVPISNHLYFYWYRQILGQKVEFLVSFYNNEISEKSEIFDDQFSVERPDGSNFTLKIRSTKLEDSAMYFCASSVAGLYGYTFGSGTRLTVV.

This chain uses TRBV4-1 with TRBJ2-2; 7 bases map to TRBD2. Germline-derived CDR1 and CDR2 are MGHRA and YSYEKL. Trimming removed 3 bases from V and 5 bases from J; junction bases left unmatched: 12. This CDR3 contains 17 residues. This chain's CDR3 is CASSQGPQAGVTGELFF. DNA for the CDR3: TGCGCCAGCAGCCAGGGTCCCCAGGCGGGAGTGACCGGGGAGCTGTTTTTT.

The genes are TRBV15 and TRBJ1-1; no firm D call. Germline V gene data show CDR1 as LNHNV and CDR2 as YYDKDF (reference sequence). With 0 bases removed from V and 0 bases from J, the gap between germline ends came to 2 bases. This CDR3 has 13 amino acids. The DNA for the CDR3 is TGTGCCACCAGCAGAGATCTGAACACTGAAGCTTTCTTT. Translated, it gives CATSRDLNTEAFF.

The V call is TRBV27, the J call TRBJ2-1, with a tentative D call TRBD2 (6 bases). The CDR3 is made up of 13 amino acids. V gave up 5 bases and J gave up 7 bases, with 12 bases separating them. Germline CDR1 reads MNHEY; CDR2 reads SMNVEV (reference sequence). For the CDR3, the DNA is TGTGCCAGCAGTACGGGACTGCCAAATGAGCAGTTCTTC. Translating gives CASSTGLPNEQFF.

This clone has only a few counts. The chain is built from TRBV27 and TRBJ2-2; D is undetermined. Germline loops: CDR1 MNHEY, CDR2 SMNVEV (reference sequence). CDR3 length: 15 residues. V lost 3 bases to trimming and J lost 4 bases, with 12 bases between them. The CDR3 region is CASSFSSIGTGELFF. The CDR3 DNA reads as TGTGCCAGCAGTTTTAGTAGTATTGGCACCGGGGAGCTGTTTTTT.

The chain carries TRBV4-1 and TRBJ2-1; TRBD1 is a possible D gene (7 bases). Looked up from germline, CDR1 is MGHRA and CDR2 is YSYEKL. This CDR3 has 18 residues. V shed 3 bases and J shed 0 bases, with 18 bases lying between them. The CDR3 region is CASSHASWGDSSYNEQFF. CDR3 nucleotides: TGCGCCAGCAGCCACGCGAGTTGGGGGGACAGCTCCTACAATGAGCAGTTCTTC.

The J gene is TRBJ1-2, the V gene TRBV28; 7 nucleotides align to TRBD1. The V gene end was trimmed by 1 base and the J gene end by 7 bases; junction bases not matched to a gene: 3. Looked up from germline, CDR1 is MDHEN and CDR2 is SYDVKM. The CDR3 totals 13 residues. This chain's CDR3 is CASSLLGGIGYTF. In DNA, the CDR3 is TGTGCCAGCAGTTTATTAGGGGGCATTGGCTACACCTTC.

This sequence joins TRBV7-9 and TRBJ2-1; 14 bases fit TRBD2. CDR1 and CDR2 (germline): SEHNR, FQNEAQ (reference sequence). V shed 2 bases, J shed 7 bases, and the junction held 10 bases outside the gene matches. The CDR3 runs 18 residues. The CDR3 nucleotides read TGTGCCAGCAGCTTACCCCCCCGACTAGCGGGAGGGCGGAATGAGCAGTTCTTC. It encodes CASSLPPRLAGGRNEQFF.

The chain carries TRBV5-8 and TRBJ2-1; 9 bases map to TRBD2. After removal of 2 bases from V and 5 bases from J, the junction contained 5 bases not matched to a gene. The CDR3 is made up of 15 amino acids. Germline loops: CDR1 SGHTS, CDR2 YDEGEE. CDR3 sequence: CASSLLGGRDNEQFF. CDR3 nucleotides: TGTGCCAGCAGCTTACTTGGCGGGAGGGACAATGAGCAGTTCTTC.

The J gene is TRBJ1-1, the V gene TRBV10-3, with D unclear. CDR3 length: 14 residues. CDR1 is ENHRY and CDR2 is SYGVKD in the germline V gene. V lost 6 bases, J lost 3 bases, and 14 bases lay in between. CDR3 sequence (DNA): TGTGCCATCAGAGAATTTGAGCCCGACACTGAAGCTTTCTTT. This codes for CAIREFEPDTEAFF.

This sequence joins TRBV11-2 and TRBJ2-2; D is uncertain. The V end was cut by 1 base, the J end by 6 bases, with 6 bases between. CDR1 and CDR2 from the germline V gene are SGHAT and FQNNGV. The CDR3 has 13 residues. The CDR3 sequence is CASSLAGPGELFF. CDR3 nucleotide sequence: TGTGCCAGCAGCTTAGCCGGGCCCGGGGAGCTGTTTTTT.

The chain uses TRBV28 and TRBJ2-7; TRBD1 aligns across 8 bases. Germline values: CDR1 MDHEN, CDR2 SYDVKM. The length of the CDR3 is 13 residues. V trimming: 6 bases; J trimming: 4 bases; junction bases outside the gene matches: 5. The CDR3 DNA is TGTGCCAGCAGGGACAGGGTAAGGTACGAGCAGTACTTC. Protein product: CASRDRVRYEQYF.

This clone has just one count. This chain connects TRBV30 to TRBJ1-2; D is perhaps TRBD1 (5 bases). Germline lookup yields CDR1 GTSNPN and CDR2 SVGIG (reference sequence). With 1 base removed from V and 1 base from J, the gap between germline ends came to 16 bases. This CDR3 has 16 residues. The CDR3 loop is CAWSGDSGIINYGYTF. The CDR3 DNA sequence: TGTGCCTGGAGTGGAGATTCAGGGATCATTAACTATGGCTACACCTTC.

The chain combines TRBV12-3 or TRBV12-4 with TRBJ2-7; 7 bases line up with TRBD1. This CDR3 comprises 13 residues. The ends lost 6 bases at V and 4 bases at J; junction bases unmatched: 6. CDR3 amino acids: CASSTGQLYEQYF. In nucleotides, the CDR3 is TGTGCCAGCAGCACGGGACAGTTATACGAGCAGTACTTC.

This clone was recorded once. This sequence joins TRBV27 and TRBJ2-7; no firm D call. The CDR3 has 16 amino acids. With 3 bases removed from V and 1 base from J, the gap between germline ends came to 16 bases. The germline CDR1 and CDR2 sequences are MNHEY and SMNVEV (reference sequence). The CDR3 loop reads CASSLKHTAFSYEQYF. CDR3 DNA sequence: TGTGCCAGCAGTTTGAAACACACGGCGTTTTCCTACGAGCAGTACTTC.